This T cell receptor beta chain was obtained from a study of OX40 agonist ivuxolimab in advanced cancers. The table came from immunoSEQ multiplex PCR; TCRdb's copy has only in-frame clones and leaves some out. The sample lists around 69,000 clones; approximately 90% were seen once. V lost 8 bases, J lost 3 bases, and 2 bases stayed unmatched. Germline V lookup: CDR1 MNHNS, CDR2 SASEGT. CDR3 length: 12 amino acids. The sequence was obtained from an adult with an advanced solid tumor such as melanoma, head and neck, liver or kidney cancer. The sequencing here drew on CD4+ or CD8+ T cells sorted from blood, taken in a trial of the OX40 agonist ivuxolimab. V gene TRBV6-1 combines with J gene TRBJ2-7; the match to TRBD1 covers 9 bases. The chain's CDR3 is CASGDRVYEQYF. CDR3 nucleotide sequence: TGTGCCAGCGGGGACAGGGTCTACGAGCAGTACTTC.